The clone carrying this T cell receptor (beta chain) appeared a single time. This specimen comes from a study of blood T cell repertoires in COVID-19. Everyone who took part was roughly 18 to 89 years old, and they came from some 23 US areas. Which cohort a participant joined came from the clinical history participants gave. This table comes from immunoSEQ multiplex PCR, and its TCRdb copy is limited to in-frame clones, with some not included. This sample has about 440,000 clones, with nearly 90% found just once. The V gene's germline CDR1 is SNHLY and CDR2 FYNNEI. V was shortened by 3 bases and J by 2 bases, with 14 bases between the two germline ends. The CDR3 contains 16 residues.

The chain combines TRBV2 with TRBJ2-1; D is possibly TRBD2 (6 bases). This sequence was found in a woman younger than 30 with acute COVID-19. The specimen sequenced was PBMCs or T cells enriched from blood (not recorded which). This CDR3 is CASSEGTGFTYNEQFF. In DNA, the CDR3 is TGTGCCAGCAGTGAGGGGACTGGATTTACCTACAATGAGCAGTTCTTC.